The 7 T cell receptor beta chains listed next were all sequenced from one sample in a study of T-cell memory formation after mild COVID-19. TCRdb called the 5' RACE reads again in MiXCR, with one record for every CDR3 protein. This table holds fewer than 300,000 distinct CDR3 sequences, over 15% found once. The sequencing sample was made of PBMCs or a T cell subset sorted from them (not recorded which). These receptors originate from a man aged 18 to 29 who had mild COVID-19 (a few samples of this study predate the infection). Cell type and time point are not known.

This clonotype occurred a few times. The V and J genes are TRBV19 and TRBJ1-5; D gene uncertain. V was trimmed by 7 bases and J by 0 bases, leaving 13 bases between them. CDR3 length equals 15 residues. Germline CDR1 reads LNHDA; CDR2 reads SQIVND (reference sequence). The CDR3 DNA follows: TGTGCCAGTAAAATTCACTCAAATAGCAATCAGCCCCAGCATTTT. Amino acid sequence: CASKIHSNSNQPQHF.

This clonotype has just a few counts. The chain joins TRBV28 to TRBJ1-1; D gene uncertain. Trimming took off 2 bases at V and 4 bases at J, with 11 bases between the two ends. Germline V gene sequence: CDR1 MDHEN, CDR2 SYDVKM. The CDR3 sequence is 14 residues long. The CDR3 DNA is TGTGCCAGCAGTTTACGGGGATCGGGCACTGAAGCTTTCTTT. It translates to CASSLRGSGTEAFF.

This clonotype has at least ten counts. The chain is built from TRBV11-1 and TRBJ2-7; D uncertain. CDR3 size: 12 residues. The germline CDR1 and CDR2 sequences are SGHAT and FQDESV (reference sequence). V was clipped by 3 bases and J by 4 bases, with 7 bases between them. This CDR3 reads CASSLNSYEQYF. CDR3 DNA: TGTGCCAGCAGCTTGAACAGTTACGAGCAGTACTTC. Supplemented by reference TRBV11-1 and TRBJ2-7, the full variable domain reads EAEVAQSPRYKITEKSQAVAFWCDPISGHATLYWYRQILGQGPELLVQFQDESVVDDSQLPKDRFSAERLKGVDSTLKIQPAELGDSAMYLCASSLNSYEQYFGPGTRLTVT.

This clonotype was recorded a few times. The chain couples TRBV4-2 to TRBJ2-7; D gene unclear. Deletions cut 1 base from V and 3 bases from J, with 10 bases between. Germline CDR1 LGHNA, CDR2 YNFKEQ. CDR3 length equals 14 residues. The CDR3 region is CASSQVVGYYEQYF. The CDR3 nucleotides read TGTGCCAGCAGCCAAGTCGTTGGCTACTACGAGCAGTACTTC.

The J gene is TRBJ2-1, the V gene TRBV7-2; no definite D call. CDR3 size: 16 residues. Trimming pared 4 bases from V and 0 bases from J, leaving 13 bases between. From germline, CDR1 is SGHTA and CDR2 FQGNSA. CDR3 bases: TGTGCCAGCAGCTCACCGCCCCCAAGCTCCTACAATGAGCAGTTCTTC. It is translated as CASSSPPPSSYNEQFF.

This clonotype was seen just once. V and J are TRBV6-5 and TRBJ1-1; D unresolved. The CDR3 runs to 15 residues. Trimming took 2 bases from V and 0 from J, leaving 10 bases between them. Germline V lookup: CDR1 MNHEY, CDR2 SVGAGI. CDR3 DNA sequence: TGTGCCAGCAGTTACAGGCGCGGGGTGAACACTGAAGCTTTCTTT. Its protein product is CASSYRRGVNTEAFF.

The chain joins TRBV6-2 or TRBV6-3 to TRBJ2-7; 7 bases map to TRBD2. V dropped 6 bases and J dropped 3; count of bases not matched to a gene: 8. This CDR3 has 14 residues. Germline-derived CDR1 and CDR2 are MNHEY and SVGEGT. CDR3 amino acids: CASRTRDYYYEQYV. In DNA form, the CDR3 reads TGTGCCAGCAGAACACGGGACTATTACTACGAGCAGTACGTC.